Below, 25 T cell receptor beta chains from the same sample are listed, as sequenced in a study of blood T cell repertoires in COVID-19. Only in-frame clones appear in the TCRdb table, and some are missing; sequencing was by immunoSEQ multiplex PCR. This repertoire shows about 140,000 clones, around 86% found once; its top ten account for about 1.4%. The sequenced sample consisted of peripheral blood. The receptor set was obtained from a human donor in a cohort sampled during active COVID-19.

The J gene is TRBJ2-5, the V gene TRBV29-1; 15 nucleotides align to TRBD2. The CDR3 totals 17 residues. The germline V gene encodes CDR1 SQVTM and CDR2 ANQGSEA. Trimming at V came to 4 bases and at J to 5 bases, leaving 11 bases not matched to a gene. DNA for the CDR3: TGCAGCGTTGGTCCCTGGACTAGCGGGAGGGGGAGTGAGACCCAGTACTTC. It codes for CSVGPWTSGRGSETQYF. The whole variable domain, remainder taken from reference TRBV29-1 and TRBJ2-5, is SAVISQKPSRDICQRGTSLTIQCQVDSQVTMMFWYRQQPGQSLTLIATANQGSEATYESGFVIDKFPISRPNLTFSTLTVSNMSPEDSSIYLCSVGPWTSGRGSETQYFGPGTRLLVL.

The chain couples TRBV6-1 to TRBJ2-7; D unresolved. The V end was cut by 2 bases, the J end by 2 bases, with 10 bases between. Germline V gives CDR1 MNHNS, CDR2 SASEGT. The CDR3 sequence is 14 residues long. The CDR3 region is CASSETIIPYEQYF. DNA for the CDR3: TGTGCCAGCAGTGAAACTATCATTCCCTACGAGCAGTACTTC.

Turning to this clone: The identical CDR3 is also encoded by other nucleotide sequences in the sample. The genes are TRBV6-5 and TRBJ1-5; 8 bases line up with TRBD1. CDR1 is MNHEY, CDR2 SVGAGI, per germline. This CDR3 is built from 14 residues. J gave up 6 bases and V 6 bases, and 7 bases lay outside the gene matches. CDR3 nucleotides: TGTGCCAGCAGCCGCGACAGGGGAGGTCAGCCCCAGCATTTT. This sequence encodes CASSRDRGGQPQHF.

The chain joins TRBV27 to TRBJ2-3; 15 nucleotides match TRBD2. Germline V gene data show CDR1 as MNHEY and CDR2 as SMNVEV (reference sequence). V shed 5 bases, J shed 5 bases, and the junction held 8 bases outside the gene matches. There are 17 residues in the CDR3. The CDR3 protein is CASSPWGLAGGGDTQYF. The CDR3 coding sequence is TGTGCCAGCAGTCCATGGGGACTAGCGGGAGGTGGAGATACGCAGTATTTT.

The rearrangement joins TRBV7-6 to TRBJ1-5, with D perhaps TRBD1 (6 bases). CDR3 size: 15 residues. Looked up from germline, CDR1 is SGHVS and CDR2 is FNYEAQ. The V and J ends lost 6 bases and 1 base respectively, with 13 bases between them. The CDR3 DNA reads TGTGCCAGCAGATACAGGGTACGGAGCAATCAGCCCCAGCATTTT. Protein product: CASRYRVRSNQPQHF.

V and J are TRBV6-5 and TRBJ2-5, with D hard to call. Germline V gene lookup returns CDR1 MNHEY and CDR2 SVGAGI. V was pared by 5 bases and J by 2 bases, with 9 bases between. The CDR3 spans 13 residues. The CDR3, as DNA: TGTGCCAGCAGTCCGAACCTACAAGAGACCCAGTACTTC. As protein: CASSPNLQETQYF.

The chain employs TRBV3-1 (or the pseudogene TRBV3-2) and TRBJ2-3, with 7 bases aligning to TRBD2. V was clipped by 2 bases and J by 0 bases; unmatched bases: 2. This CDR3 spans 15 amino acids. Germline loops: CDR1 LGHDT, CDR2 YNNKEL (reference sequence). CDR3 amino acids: CASSQLAVSTDTQYF. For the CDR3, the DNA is TGTGCCAGCAGCCAACTAGCGGTTAGCACAGATACGCAGTATTTT.

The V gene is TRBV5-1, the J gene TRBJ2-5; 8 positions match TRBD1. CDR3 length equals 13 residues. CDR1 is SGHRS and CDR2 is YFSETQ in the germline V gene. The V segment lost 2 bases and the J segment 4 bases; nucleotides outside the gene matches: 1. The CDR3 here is CASSFTGGETQYF. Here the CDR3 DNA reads TGCGCCAGCAGCTTTACAGGGGGAGAGACCCAGTACTTC.

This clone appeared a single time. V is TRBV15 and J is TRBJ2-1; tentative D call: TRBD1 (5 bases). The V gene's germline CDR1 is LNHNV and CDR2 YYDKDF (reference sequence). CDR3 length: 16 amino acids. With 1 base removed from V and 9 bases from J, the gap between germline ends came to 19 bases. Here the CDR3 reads CATSRASAGPLFEQFF. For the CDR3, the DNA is TGTGCCACCAGCAGAGCCTCGGCAGGGCCCCTCTTTGAGCAGTTCTTC.

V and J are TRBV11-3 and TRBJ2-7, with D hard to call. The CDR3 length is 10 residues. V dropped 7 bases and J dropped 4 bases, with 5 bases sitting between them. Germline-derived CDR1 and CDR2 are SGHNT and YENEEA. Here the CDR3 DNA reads TGTGCCAGCACCCTTTACGAGCAGTACTTC. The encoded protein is CASTLYEQYF.

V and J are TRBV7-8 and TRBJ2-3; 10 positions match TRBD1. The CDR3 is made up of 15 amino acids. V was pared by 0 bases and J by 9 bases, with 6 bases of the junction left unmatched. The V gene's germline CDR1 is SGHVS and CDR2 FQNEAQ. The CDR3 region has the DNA TGTGCCAGCAGCTTAGCGCTAGGACAGGGGGTAACGCAGTATTTT. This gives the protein CASSLALGQGVTQYF.

The CDR3 DNA is TGTGCCAGTCGGTCCGGGAACGAGCAGTACTTC. It encodes CASRSGNEQYF. V gene TRBV19 combines with J gene TRBJ2-7; a weak D match, TRBD2 (5 bases). Trimming took off 8 bases at V and 5 bases at J, with 10 bases between the two ends. The CDR3 extends over 11 amino acids. The germline CDR1 and CDR2 sequences are LNHDA and SQIVND (reference sequence). The variable domain in full, completed from reference TRBV19 and TRBJ2-7, reads DGGITQSPKYLFRKEGQNVTLSCEQNLNHDAMYWYRQDPGQGLRLIYYSQIVNDFQKGDIAEGYSVSREKKESFPLTVTSAQKNPTAFYLCASRSGNEQYFGPGTRLTVT.

The CDR3 spells CASSEDWATGNTIYF. CDR3 bases: TGCGCCAGCAGCGAGGACTGGGCAACCGGAAACACCATATATTTT. The J gene is TRBJ1-3, the V gene TRBV5-1; D is ambiguous. CDR1 SGHRS and CDR2 YFSETQ come from the germline V gene. V lost 4 bases and J 4 bases, leaving 15 bases between the germline ends. The CDR3 runs to 15 residues.

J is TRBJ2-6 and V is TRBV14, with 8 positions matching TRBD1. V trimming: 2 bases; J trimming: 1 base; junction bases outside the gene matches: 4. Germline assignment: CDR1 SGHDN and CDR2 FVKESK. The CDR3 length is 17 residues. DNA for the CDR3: TGTGCCAGCAGCCAACAGGGGGCGCTTTCTGGGGCCAACGTCCTGACTTTC. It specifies CASSQQGALSGANVLTF.

The CDR3 DNA sequence: TGTGCCAGCAGCCCCCAGGCCTCTAACTATGGCTACACCTTC. This sequence encodes CASSPQASNYGYTF. V usage is TRBV6-5 and J usage is TRBJ1-2; no clear D gene. This CDR3 comprises 14 residues. Germline V gene sequence: CDR1 MNHEY, CDR2 SVGAGI. V lost 6 bases and J lost 0, with 11 bases in between.

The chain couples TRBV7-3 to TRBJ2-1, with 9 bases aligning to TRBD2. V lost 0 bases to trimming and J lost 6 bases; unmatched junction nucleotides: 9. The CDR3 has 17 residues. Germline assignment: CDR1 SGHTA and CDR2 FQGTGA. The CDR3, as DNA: TGTGCCAGCAGCTTAACCCCCTTAGCGGGAGCTAGCAATGAGCAGTTCTTC. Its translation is CASSLTPLAGASNEQFF.

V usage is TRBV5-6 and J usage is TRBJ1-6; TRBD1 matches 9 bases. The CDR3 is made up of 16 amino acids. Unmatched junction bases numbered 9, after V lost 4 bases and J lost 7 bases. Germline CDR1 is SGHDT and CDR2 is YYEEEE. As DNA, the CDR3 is TGTGCCAGCAGCAGACGCGGACAGGGGTGGAATTCACCCCTCCACTTT. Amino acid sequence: CASSRRGQGWNSPLHF.

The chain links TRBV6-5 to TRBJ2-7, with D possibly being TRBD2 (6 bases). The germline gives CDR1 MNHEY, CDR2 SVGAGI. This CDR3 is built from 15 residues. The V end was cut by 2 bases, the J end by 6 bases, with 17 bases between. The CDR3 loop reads CASSYASGARVEQYF. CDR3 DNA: TGTGCCAGCAGTTACGCATCGGGAGCCAGGGTCGAGCAGTACTTC.

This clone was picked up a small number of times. CDR3 loop: CSASKLDQETQYF. In DNA form, the CDR3 reads TGCAGTGCTAGTAAGCTAGACCAAGAGACCCAGTACTTC. J is TRBJ2-5 and V is TRBV20-1; D is uncertain. V was trimmed by 3 bases and J by 0 bases, leaving 8 bases between them. CDR1 and CDR2 (germline): DFQATT, SNEGSKA (reference sequence). The CDR3 runs 13 residues.

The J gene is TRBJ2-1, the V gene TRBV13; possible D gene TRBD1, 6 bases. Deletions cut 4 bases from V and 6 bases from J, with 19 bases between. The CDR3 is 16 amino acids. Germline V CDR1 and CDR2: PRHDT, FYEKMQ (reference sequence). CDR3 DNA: TGTGCCAGCAGCTCGATCAGATTTACAGGGCCCAATGAGCAGTTCTTC. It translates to CASSSIRFTGPNEQFF.

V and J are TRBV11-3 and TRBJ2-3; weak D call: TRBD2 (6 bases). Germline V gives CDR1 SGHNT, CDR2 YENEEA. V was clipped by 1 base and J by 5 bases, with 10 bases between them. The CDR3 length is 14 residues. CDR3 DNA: TGTGCCAGCAGCTTAGGGGGGGTTCAAGATACGCAGTATTTT. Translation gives CASSLGGVQDTQYF.

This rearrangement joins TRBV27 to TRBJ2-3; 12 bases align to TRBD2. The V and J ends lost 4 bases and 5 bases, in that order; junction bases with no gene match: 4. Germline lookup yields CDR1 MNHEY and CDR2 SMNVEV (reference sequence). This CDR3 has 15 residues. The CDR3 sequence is CASSSRTSGVDTQYF. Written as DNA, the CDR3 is TGTGCCAGCAGTTCCCGGACTAGCGGGGTAGATACGCAGTATTTT.

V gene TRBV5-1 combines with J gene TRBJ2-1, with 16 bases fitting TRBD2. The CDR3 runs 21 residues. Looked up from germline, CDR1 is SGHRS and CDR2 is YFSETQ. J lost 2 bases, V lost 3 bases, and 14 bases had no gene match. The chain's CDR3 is CASSSYDGTSGRGATYNEQFF. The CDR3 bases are TGCGCCAGCAGCTCCTATGATGGGACTAGCGGGAGGGGCGCGACCTACAATGAGCAGTTCTTC.

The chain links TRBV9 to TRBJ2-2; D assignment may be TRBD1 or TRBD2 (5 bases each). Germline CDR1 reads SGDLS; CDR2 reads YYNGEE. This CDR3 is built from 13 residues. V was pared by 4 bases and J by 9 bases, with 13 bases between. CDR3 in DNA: TGTGCCAGCAGCTTAGGGGAGCCCCGGGAGCTGTTTTTT. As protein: CASSLGEPRELFF.

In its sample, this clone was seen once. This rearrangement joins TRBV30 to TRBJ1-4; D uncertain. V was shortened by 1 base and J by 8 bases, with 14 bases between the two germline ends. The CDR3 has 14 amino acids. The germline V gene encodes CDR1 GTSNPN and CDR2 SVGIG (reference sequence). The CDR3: CAWSAGRVKEKLFF. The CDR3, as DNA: TGTGCCTGGAGTGCTGGGAGGGTGAAGGAAAAACTGTTTTTT.